This T cell receptor beta chain was sequenced during a study of post-analysis software for immune sequencing data. Study-level information: Included courses were relapsing-remitting and secondary progressive multiple sclerosis; progressive-relapsing multiple sclerosis was also included. Study conclusions and caveats: Significantly lower normalized Chao1 diversity was seen in multiple sclerosis patients than in controls. Four to six TRBV segments were more frequent in patients than controls; TRBV5-6, TRBV5-1 and TRBV20-1 belonged to this group.

This clonotype was picked up many times. What it binds is not known. Prepared TCR beta cDNA libraries contained unique molecular identifiers. TCRdb fed the PCR reads into MiXCR, producing one record per CDR3 protein. The sample comprises some 190,000 distinct CDR3 sequences, 29% of which are singletons, and about 3.7% rests with the top ten. This CDR3 has 17 amino acids. Germline V CDR1 and CDR2: SGHTA, FQGTGA. V lost 5 bases, J lost 1 base, and 11 bases stayed unmatched. The source material was blood. The genes are TRBV7-3 and TRBJ2-3, with TRBD2 matching over 8 bases. This receptor was obtained from a girl aged 2-17 years with multiple sclerosis. CDR3 coding DNA: TGTGCCAGCAGCACATCCCGAGGACTAGCCCGCACAGATACGCAGTATTTT. Protein: CASSTSRGLARTDTQYF.